This T cell receptor beta chain is drawn from a study of blood T cell repertoires in COVID-19. Study-wide context: In each case, the material was cDNA or gDNA derived from T cells, B-cell-depleted T cells, or PBMCs.

Seattle enrolled patients during active infection and tracked them longitudinally. Original processing notes: Amplification of reference gene primers was used by the study to estimate nucleated cell counts. The repertoire was sequenced with immunoSEQ multiplex PCR; TCRdb's copy has only in-frame clones and lacks some. V, J and clone size were drawn from that table, and D and trimming were deduced from the DNA. Of around 280,000 clones detected, 88% appear once; the ten largest clones hold 11%. This TCR came from a woman aged 25 to 45 with COVID-19, enrolled during active disease. Sequencing used peripheral blood.

CDR3 in amino acids: CASSIPAGELFF. In DNA form, the CDR3 reads TGTGCCAGTAGTATTCCGGCCGGGGAGCTGTTTTTT. The chain combines TRBV19 with TRBJ2-2, with D hard to call. Trimming took 3 bases from V and 6 from J, leaving 5 bases between them. Germline CDR1 is LNHDA and CDR2 is SQIVND (reference sequence). The CDR3 contains 12 residues.